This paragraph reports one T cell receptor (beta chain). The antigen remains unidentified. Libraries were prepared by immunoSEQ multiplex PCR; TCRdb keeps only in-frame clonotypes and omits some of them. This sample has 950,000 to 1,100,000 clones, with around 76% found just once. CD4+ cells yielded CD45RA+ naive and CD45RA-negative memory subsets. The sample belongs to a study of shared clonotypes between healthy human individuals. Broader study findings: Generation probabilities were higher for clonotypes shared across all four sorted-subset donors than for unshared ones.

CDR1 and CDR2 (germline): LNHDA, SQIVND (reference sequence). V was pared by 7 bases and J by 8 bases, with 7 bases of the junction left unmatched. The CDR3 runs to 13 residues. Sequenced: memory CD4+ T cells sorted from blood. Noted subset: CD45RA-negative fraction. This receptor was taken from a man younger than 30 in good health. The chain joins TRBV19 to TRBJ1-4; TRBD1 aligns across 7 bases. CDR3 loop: CASTTGLGEKLFF. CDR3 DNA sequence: TGTGCCAGTACGACAGGGTTGGGAGAAAAACTGTTTTTT.